The rows below give T cell receptor beta chains drawn from one sample of a study of T cell changes during pregnancy in multiple sclerosis. The data were produced by immunoSEQ multiplex PCR, yet TCRdb's version contains in-frame clones alone and is incomplete. This table has some 56,000 clones, roughly 90% appearing once. The specimen comprised CD4+ T cells from peripheral blood mononuclear cells, sampled after pregnancy. These TCRs come from a female donor with multiple sclerosis, enrolled in a pregnancy study. The conserved cysteine and the conserved F or W are not part of the CDR3 here.

j_gene: TRBJ1-2
v_gene: TRBV5-5
CDR3aa: ASSLDGRTANYGYT

j_gene: TRBJ1-2
v_gene: TRBV15
CDR3aa: ATSRGQGYGYT

j_gene: TRBJ2-7
v_gene: TRBV19
CDR3aa: ASSMASGYSYEQY

j_gene: TRBJ2-3
v_gene: TRBV18
CDR3aa: ASSTGTGGTDTQY

j_gene: TRBJ1-2
v_gene: TRBV27
CDR3aa: ASKGEGRNYGYT

j_gene: TRBJ1-1
v_gene: TRBV5-1
CDR3aa: ASSGGSNTEAF

j_gene: TRBJ1-1
v_gene: TRBV11-2
CDR3aa: ASSFAYRVEAF

j_gene: TRBJ1-1
v_gene: TRBV7-3
CDR3aa: ASSLTPGSNTEAF

j_gene: TRBJ2-3
v_gene: TRBV6-1
CDR3aa: ASSALSGGVGDTQY

j_gene: TRBJ1-6
v_gene: TRBV2
CDR3aa: ASRQGASSPLH

j_gene: TRBJ2-6
v_gene: TRBV5-4
CDR3aa: ASSDPGLVSSGANVLT

j_gene: TRBJ1-2
v_gene: TRBV7-3
CDR3aa: ASSLNGDSLRYT

j_gene: TRBJ2-5
v_gene: TRBV7-8
CDR3aa: ASSVGETQY

j_gene: TRBJ1-1
v_gene: TRBV19
CDR3aa: ASSKSGVTNTEAF

j_gene: TRBJ2-3
v_gene: TRBV29-1
CDR3aa: SVGGRLTDTQY

j_gene: TRBJ2-6
v_gene: TRBV15
CDR3aa: ATSRDFRQGAVGANVLT

j_gene: TRBJ2-5
v_gene: TRBV19
CDR3aa: ASSTGLAGAPQETQY

j_gene: TRBJ1-1
v_gene: TRBV19
CDR3aa: ASSRDRVGMNTEAF

j_gene: TRBJ1-2
v_gene: TRBV5-1
CDR3aa: ASSPMPGSYGYT

j_gene: TRBJ2-7
v_gene: TRBV5-1
CDR3aa: ASSSRAGSGEQY

j_gene: TRBJ2-1
v_gene: TRBV10-3
CDR3aa: AIKGLAGGNEQF

j_gene: TRBJ1-5
v_gene: TRBV18
CDR3aa: ASSPPQVNQPQH

j_gene: TRBJ1-2
v_gene: TRBV7-2
CDR3aa: ASSLTWAGNYGYT

j_gene: TRBJ2-5
v_gene: TRBV9
CDR3aa: ASSVAVELFQETQY

j_gene: TRBJ2-2
v_gene: TRBV9
CDR3aa: ASSVARAGELF

j_gene: TRBJ1-4
v_gene: TRBV7-9
CDR3aa: ASSRGTGTNEKLF

j_gene: TRBJ2-7
v_gene: TRBV7-9
CDR3aa: ASSLASTGGEQY

j_gene: TRBJ2-5
v_gene: TRBV18
CDR3aa: ASSPPGTAAFMETQY

j_gene: TRBJ1-6
v_gene: TRBV6-5
CDR3aa: ASTGTGPNSPLH

j_gene: TRBJ2-4
v_gene: TRBV19
CDR3aa: ASSPLAVLLAKNIQY

j_gene: TRBJ1-2
v_gene: TRBV9
CDR3aa: ASSAPRGNGYT

j_gene: TRBJ2-5
v_gene: TRBV7-9
CDR3aa: ASSRFQQGFQETQY

j_gene: TRBJ2-1
v_gene: TRBV7-9
CDR3aa: ASSPPNAVYNEQF

j_gene: TRBJ1-5
v_gene: TRBV30
CDR3aa: AWSVAGPYYSNQPQH

j_gene: TRBJ2-1
v_gene: TRBV18
CDR3aa: ASSPLAGDNEQF

j_gene: TRBJ1-2
v_gene: TRBV5-4
CDR3aa: ASSDPDRGNGYT

j_gene: TRBJ1-1
v_gene: TRBV10-3
CDR3aa: AIGKEVQGTEAF

j_gene: TRBJ1-1
v_gene: TRBV9
CDR3aa: ASSVGVDRESEAF

j_gene: TRBJ2-3
v_gene: TRBV30
CDR3aa: AWISGRTGFSTDTQY

j_gene: TRBJ2-5
v_gene: TRBV19
CDR3aa: ASSIIDNLGETQY

j_gene: TRBJ1-1
v_gene: TRBV5-1
CDR3aa: ASSFEGTEAF

j_gene: TRBJ1-3
v_gene: TRBV5-1
CDR3aa: ASSLPGQGTGNTIY

j_gene: TRBJ1-5
v_gene: TRBV9
CDR3aa: ASSVAGINQPQH

j_gene: TRBJ1-2
v_gene: TRBV7-2
CDR3aa: ASSFRAREGGYT

j_gene: TRBJ2-5
v_gene: TRBV7-3
CDR3aa: ASSLALAGAQTQY

j_gene: TRBJ2-1
v_gene: TRBV6-4
CDR3aa: ASSASSGGANEQF